This T cell receptor beta chain was retrieved from a study of blood T cell repertoires in COVID-19. Authors' processing steps: Estimation of nucleated cell counts relied on the amplification of reference gene primers. The table came from immunoSEQ multiplex PCR; TCRdb's copy has only in-frame clones and leaves some out. V, J and clone size derive from that table, while D and trimming were established from the DNA sequence. Among a few hundred thousand clones, over 85% were seen once, and the ten largest hold 3% to 4%. This CDR3 comprises 17 residues. The V end was cut by 5 bases, the J end by 0 bases, with 14 bases between. Germline V lookup: CDR1 LNHDA, CDR2 SQIVND (reference sequence).

J is TRBJ1-6 and V is TRBV19; D possibly corresponds to TRBD1 (6 bases). Material for sequencing was peripheral blood. The clonotype comes from a woman aged 55-75 years with COVID-19, enrolled during active disease. CDR3 bases: TGTGCCAGTAGTCCGGGACATGGGAGCTCCTATAATTCACCCCTCCACTTT. The encoded protein is CASSPGHGSSYNSPLHF.